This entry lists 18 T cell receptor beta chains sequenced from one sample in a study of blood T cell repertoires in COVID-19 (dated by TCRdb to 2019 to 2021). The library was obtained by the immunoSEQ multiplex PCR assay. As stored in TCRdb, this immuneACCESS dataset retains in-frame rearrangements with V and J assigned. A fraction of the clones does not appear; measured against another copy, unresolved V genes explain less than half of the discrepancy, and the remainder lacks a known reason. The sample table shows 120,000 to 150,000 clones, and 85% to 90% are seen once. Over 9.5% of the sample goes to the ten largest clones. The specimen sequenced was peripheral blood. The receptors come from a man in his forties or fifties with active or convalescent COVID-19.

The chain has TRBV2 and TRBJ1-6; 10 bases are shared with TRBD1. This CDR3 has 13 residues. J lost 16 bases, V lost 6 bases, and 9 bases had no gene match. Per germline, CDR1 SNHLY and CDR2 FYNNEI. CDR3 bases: TGTGCCAGCAGGAATGGACAGGGGGGCCCACTCCACTTT. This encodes CASRNGQGGPLHF.

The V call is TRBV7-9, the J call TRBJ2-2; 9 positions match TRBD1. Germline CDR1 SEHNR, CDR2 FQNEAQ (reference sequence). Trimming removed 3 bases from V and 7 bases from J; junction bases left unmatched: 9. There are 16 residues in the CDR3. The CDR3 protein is CASSLTGGILGGELFF. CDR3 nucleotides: TGTGCCAGCAGCTTGACAGGGGGAATTCTAGGCGGGGAGCTGTTTTTT.

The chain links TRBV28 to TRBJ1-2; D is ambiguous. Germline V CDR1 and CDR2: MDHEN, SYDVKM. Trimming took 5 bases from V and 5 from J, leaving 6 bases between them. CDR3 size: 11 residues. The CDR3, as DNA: TGTGCCAGCAGTATCAATTATGGCTACACCTTC. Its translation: CASSINYGYTF.

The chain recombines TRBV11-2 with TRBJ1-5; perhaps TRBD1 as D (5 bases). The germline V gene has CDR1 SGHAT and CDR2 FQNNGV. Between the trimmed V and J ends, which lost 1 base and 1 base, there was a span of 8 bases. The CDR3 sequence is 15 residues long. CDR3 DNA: TGTGCCAGCAGCTTAGGGCAGGGCAGCAATCAGCCCCAGCATTTT. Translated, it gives CASSLGQGSNQPQHF.

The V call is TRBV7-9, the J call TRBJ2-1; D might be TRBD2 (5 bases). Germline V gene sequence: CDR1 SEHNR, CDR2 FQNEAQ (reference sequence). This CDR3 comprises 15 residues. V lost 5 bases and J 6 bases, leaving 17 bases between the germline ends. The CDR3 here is CASSLGRAESNEQFF. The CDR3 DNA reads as TGTGCCAGCAGCCTGGGGAGAGCGGAGTCCAATGAGCAGTTCTTC. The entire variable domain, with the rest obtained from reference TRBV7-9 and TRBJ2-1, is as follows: DTGVSQNPRHKITKRGQNVTFRCDPISEHNRLYWYRQTLGQGPEFLTYFQNEAQLEKSRLLSDRFSAERPKGSFSTLEIQRTEQGDSAMYLCASSLGRAESNEQFFGPGTRLTVL.

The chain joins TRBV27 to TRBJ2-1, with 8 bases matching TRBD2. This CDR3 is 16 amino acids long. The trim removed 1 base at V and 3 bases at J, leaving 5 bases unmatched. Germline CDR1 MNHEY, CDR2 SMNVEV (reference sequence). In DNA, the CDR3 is TGTGCCAGCAGTTTATTCGGGCTAGCGGGCTACAATGAGCAGTTCTTC. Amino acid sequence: CASSLFGLAGYNEQFF.

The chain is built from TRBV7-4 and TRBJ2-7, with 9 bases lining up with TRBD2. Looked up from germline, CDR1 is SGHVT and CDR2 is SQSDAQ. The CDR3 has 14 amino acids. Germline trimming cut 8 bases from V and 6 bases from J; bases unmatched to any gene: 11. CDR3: CASPTGGREPEQYF. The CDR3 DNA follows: TGTGCCAGCCCCACTGGCGGGAGGGAACCCGAGCAGTACTTC.

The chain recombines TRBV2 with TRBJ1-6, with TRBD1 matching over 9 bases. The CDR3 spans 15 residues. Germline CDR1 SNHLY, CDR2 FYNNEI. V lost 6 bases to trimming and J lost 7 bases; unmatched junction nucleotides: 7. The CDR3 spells CASRGQGSGNSPLHF. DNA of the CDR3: TGTGCCAGCAGGGGACAGGGTAGTGGCAATTCACCCCTCCACTTT.

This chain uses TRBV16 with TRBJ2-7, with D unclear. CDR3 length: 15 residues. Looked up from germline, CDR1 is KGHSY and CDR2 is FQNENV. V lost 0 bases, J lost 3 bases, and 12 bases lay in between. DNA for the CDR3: TGTGCCAGCAGCCAATCCCCTACGGGTGACTACGAGCAGTACTTC. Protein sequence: CASSQSPTGDYEQYF.

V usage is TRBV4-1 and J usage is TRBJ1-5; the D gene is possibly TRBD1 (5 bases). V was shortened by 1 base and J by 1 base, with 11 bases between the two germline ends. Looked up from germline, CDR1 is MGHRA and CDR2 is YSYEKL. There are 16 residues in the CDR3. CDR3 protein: CASSQAGVGSNQPQHF. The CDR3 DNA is TGCGCCAGCAGCCAAGCGGGGGTAGGCAGCAATCAGCCCCAGCATTTT.

CDR3 nucleotides: TGTGCCACCAGTGACCCGGGACAGCTCACCGGGGAGCTGTTTTTT. Its translation is CATSDPGQLTGELFF. V and J are TRBV24-1 and TRBJ2-2; 7 positions match TRBD1. Unmatched junction bases numbered 5, after V lost 4 bases and J lost 4 bases. CDR1 is KGHDR and CDR2 is SFDVKD in the germline V gene. This CDR3 has 15 amino acids.

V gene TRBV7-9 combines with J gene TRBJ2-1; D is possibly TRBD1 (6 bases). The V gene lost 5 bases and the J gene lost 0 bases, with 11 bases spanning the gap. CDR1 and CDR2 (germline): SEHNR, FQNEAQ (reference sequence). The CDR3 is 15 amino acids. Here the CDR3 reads CASSQGSSSYNEQFF. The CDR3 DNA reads TGTGCCAGCAGCCAGGGGTCGAGCTCCTACAATGAGCAGTTCTTC. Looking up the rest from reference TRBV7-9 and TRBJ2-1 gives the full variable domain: DTGVSQNPRHKITKRGQNVTFRCDPISEHNRLYWYRQTLGQGPEFLTYFQNEAQLEKSRLLSDRFSAERPKGSFSTLEIQRTEQGDSAMYLCASSQGSSSYNEQFFGPGTRLTVL.

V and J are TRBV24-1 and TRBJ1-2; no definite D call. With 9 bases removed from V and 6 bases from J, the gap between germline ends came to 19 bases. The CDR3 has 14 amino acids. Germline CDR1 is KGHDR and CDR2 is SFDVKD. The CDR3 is CATSGGPLGHGYTF. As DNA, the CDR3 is TGTGCCACCTCAGGCGGGCCTCTAGGCCATGGCTACACCTTC.

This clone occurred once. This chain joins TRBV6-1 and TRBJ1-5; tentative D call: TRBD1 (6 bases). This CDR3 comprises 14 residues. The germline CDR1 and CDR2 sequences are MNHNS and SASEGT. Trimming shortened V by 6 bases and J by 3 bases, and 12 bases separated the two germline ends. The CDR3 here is CASRIQGNNQPQHF. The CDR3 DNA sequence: TGTGCCAGCAGAATACAGGGAAACAATCAGCCCCAGCATTTT.

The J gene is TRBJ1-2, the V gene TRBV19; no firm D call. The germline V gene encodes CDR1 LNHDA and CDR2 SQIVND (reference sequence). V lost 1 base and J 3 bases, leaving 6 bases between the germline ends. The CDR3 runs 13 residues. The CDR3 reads CASSIAADYGYTF. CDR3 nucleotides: TGTGCCAGTAGTATAGCGGCGGACTATGGCTACACCTTC.

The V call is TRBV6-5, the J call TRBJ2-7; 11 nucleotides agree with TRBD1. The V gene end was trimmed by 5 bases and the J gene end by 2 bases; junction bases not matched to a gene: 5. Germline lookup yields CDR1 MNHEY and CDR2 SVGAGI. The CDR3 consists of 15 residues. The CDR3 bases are TGTGCCAGCAGTCCCGGGACAGGGGGGCCCTACGAGCAGTACTTC. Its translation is CASSPGTGGPYEQYF.

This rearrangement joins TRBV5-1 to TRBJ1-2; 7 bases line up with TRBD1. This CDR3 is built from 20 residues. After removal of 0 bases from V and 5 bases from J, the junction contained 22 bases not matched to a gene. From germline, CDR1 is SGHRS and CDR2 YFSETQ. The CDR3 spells CASSLGDRARQRNLIYGYTF. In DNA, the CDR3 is TGCGCCAGCAGCTTGGGAGACAGGGCCCGACAGCGCAACCTTATTTATGGCTACACCTTC.

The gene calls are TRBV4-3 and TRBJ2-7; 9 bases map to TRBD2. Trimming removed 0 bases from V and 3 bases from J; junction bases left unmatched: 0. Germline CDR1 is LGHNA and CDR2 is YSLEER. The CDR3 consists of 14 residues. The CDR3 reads CASSQEAGGYEQYF. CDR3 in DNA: TGCGCCAGCAGCCAAGAAGCGGGGGGCTACGAGCAGTACTTC.